This T cell receptor beta chain was sequenced for a study of post-analysis software for immune sequencing data. To note about this clonotype: The antigen remains undetermined.

Study observations and caveats: Batch-mates among the samples co-clustered strongly by F measure. Patients used about 5 TRBV segments, including TRBV5-6, TRBV5-1 and TRBV20-1, more often than controls.

The CDR3 consists of 15 residues. Trimming left V 1 base short and J 1 base short, with 8 bases between. Presence of unique molecular identifiers characterized the TCR beta cDNA libraries. TCRdb analysed the PCR reads with MiXCR anew, one entry per CDR3 protein. Of a few hundred thousand distinct CDR3 sequences listed, around 40% are singletons. The chain carries TRBV12-3 or TRBV12-4 and TRBJ2-1; the D gene is possibly TRBD1 (5 bases). Sequenced sample: blood. The receptor was derived from a girl aged 10 to 17 with multiple sclerosis. The CDR3 region is CASSLETVSYNEQFF. In DNA form, the CDR3 reads TGTGCCAGCAGTTTAGAGACAGTTTCCTACAATGAGCAGTTCTTC.